This T cell receptor beta chain was documented in a study of shared clonotypes between healthy human individuals. Overall study results and limits: The sole specimen, blood, was sampled, and tissue repertoires likely differ. As a rule, naive subsets had a larger estimated richness than memory subsets.

The method was immunoSEQ multiplex PCR; TCRdb's version includes in-frame clones alone and lacks a portion of them. The data show around 620,000 clones, with roughly 95% seen just once and over 0.095% held by the top ten. Selected positively for CCR7 and CD45RO-negative, naive CD8 cells excluded terminally differentiated effector memory CD45RA+ cells. About this clone: Antigen: not known.

The clonotype originates from a woman younger than 45 in good health. Sequenced input: naive CD8+ T cells sorted from blood.

The CDR3 sequence is CASSPLARMSTGELFF. DNA for the CDR3: TGTGCCAGCAGTCCTTTAGCTCGAATGAGCACCGGGGAGCTGTTTTTT. This chain uses TRBV27 with TRBJ2-2; no firm D call. The CDR3 covers 16 residues. CDR1 is MNHEY and CDR2 is SMNVEV in the germline V gene (reference sequence). Trimming pared 5 bases from V and 4 bases from J, leaving 17 bases between.